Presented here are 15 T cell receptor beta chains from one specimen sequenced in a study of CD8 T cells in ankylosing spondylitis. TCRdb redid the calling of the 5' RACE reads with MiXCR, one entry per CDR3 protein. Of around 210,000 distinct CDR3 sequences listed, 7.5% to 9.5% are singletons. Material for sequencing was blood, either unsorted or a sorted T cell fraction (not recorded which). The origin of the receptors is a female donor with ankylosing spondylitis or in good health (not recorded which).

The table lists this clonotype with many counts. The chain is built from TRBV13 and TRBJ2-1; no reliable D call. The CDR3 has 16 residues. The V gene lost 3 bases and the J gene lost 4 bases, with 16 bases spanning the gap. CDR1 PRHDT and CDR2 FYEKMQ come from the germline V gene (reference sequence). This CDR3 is CASSFPAAQSYNEQFF. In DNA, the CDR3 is TGTGCCAGCAGCTTTCCGGCGGCCCAGAGTTACAATGAGCAGTTCTTC.

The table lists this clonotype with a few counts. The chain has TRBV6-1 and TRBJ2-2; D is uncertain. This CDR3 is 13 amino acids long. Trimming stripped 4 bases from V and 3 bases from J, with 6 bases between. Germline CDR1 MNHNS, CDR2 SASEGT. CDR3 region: CASSVSDTGELFF. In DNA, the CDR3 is TGTGCCAGCAGTGTTTCAGACACCGGGGAGCTGTTTTTT.

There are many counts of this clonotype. The DNA for the CDR3 is TGCAGTGCGAAGCAGGGGGCTAATCAGCCCCAGCATTTT. This gives the protein CSAKQGANQPQHF. The V call is TRBV20-1, the J call TRBJ1-5, with 8 bases aligning to TRBD1. Per the germline V gene, CDR1 is DFQATT and CDR2 is SNEGSKA (reference sequence). The V and J ends lost 6 bases and 4 bases, in that order; junction bases with no gene match: 5. This CDR3 is 13 amino acids long.

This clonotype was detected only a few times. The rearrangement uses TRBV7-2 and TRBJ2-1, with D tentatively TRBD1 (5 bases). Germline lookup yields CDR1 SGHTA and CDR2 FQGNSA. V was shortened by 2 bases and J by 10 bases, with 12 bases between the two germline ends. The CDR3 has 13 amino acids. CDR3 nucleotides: TGTGCCAGCAGCTTACAGGGTAGGGGAGAGCAGTTCTTC. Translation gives CASSLQGRGEQFF.

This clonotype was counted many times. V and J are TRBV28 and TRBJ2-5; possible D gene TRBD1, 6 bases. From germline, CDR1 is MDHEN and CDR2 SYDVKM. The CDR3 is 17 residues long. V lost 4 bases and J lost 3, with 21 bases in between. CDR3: CASSSRDPGDPKETQYF. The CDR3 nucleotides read TGTGCCAGCAGTTCCCGCGACCCAGGGGATCCAAAAGAGACCCAGTACTTC.

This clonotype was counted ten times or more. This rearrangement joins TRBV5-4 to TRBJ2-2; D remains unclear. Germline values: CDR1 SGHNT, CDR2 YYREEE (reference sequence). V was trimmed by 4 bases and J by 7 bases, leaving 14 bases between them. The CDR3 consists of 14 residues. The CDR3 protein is CASSQVQTNGELFF. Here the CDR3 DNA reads TGTGCCAGCAGCCAAGTTCAGACGAACGGGGAGCTGTTTTTT.

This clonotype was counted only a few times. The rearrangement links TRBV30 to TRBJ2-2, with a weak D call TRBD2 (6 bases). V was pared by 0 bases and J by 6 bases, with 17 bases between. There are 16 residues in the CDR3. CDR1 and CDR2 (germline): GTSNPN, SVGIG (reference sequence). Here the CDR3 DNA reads TGTGCCTGGAGTGTAGTGGCCCCCGGGGGATCCGGGGAGCTGTTTTTT. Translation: CAWSVVAPGGSGELFF.

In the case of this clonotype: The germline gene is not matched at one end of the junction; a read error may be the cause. The CDR3 DNA reads as TGTGCCAGCAGTTACTTCCGACAGGGAGAGGCCGCTGAAGCCTTCTTT. Translated: CASSYFRQGEAAEAFF. V is TRBV6-5 and J is TRBJ1-1, with 7 bases aligning to TRBD1. Per the germline V gene, CDR1 is MNHEY and CDR2 is SVGAGI. This CDR3 region has 16 residues.

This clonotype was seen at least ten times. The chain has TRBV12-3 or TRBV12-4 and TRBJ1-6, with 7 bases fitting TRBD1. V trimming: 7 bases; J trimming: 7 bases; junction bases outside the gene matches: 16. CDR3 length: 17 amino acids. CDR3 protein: CASTSAANTGANSPLHF. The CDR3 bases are TGTGCCAGCACCTCGGCCGCCAACACAGGGGCGAATTCACCCCTCCACTTT.

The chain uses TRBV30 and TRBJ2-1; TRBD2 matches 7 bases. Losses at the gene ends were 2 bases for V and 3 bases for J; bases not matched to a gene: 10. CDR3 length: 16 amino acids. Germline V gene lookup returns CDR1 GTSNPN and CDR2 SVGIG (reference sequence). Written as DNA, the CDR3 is TGTGCCTGGAGTCAAATGGGCGGGAGAATCTACAATGAGCAGTTCTTC. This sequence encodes CAWSQMGGRIYNEQFF.

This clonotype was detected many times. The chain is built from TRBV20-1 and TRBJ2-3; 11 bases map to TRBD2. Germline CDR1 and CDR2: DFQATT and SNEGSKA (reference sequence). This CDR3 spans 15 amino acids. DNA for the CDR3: TGCAGCGCCCCAGGGACTAGCGGTTTCACAGATACGCAGTATTTT. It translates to CSAPGTSGFTDTQYF.

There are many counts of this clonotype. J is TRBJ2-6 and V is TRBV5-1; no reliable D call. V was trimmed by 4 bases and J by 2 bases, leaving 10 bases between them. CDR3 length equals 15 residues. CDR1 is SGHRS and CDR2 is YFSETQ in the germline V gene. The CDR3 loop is CASSPGDAGANVLTF. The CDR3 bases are TGCGCCAGCAGCCCCGGAGACGCTGGGGCCAACGTCCTGACTTTC.

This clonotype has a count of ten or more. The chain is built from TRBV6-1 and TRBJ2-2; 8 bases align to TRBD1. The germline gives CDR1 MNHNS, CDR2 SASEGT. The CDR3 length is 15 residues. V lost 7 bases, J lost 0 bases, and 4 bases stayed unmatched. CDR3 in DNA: TGTGCCAGCAAAATACAGGGGGCGAACACCGGGGAGCTGTTTTTT. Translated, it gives CASKIQGANTGELFF.

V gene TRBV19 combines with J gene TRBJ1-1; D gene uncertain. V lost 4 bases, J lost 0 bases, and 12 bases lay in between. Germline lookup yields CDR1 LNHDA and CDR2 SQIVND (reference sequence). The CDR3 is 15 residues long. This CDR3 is CASSTRRQMNTEAFF. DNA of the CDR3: TGTGCCAGTAGTACCCGACGGCAGATGAACACTGAAGCTTTCTTT.

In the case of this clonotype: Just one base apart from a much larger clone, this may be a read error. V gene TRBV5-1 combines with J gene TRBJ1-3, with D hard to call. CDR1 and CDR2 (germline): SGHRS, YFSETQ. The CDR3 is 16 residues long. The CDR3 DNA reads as TGCGCCAACAGCTTGGATCTTAATGTGGATGGAAACACCATATATTTT. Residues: CANSLDLNVDGNTIYF.